This passage covers 20 T cell receptor beta chains from one sample sequenced in a study of long-term antiretroviral therapy in people with HIV. Survey-level immunoSEQ v3.0 assays were run. Generated by immunoSEQ multiplex PCR, the TCRdb table keeps only in-frame clones and is missing some. The sample yields 44,000 or so clones, roughly 96% seen once. This material consisted of unsorted PBMCs, taken 3.7 years after starting antiretroviral therapy. Receptor source: a woman aged 45-60 years with HIV.

This clone came up once. This sequence joins TRBV7-8 and TRBJ2-3; 9 bases align to TRBD1. The V and J ends lost 1 base and 0 bases, in that order; junction bases with no gene match: 2. CDR3 size: 16 residues. CDR1 is SGHVS, CDR2 FQNEAQ, per germline. The CDR3, as DNA: TGTGCCAGCAGCTTAGGGACAGGGGCTAGCACAGATACGCAGTATTTT. Translating it yields CASSLGTGASTDTQYF.

V gene TRBV4-3 combines with J gene TRBJ2-2, with 7 bases aligning to TRBD1. Germline assignment: CDR1 LGHNA and CDR2 YSLEER. The V gene end was trimmed by 4 bases and the J gene end by 6 bases; junction bases not matched to a gene: 8. The CDR3 is 15 amino acids. The chain's CDR3 is CASSPDRVGSGELFF. In nucleotides, the CDR3 is TGCGCCAGCAGCCCTGACAGGGTAGGGTCCGGGGAGCTGTTTTTT.

The gene calls are TRBV5-4 and TRBJ2-7; perhaps TRBD1 as D (6 bases). Germline CDR1 and CDR2: SGHNT and YYREEE (reference sequence). The CDR3 totals 12 residues. Trimming removed 2 bases at V and 4 bases at J, with 7 bases between. CDR3 sequence: CASSLQGYEQYF. CDR3 sequence (DNA): TGTGCCAGCAGCTTACAGGGTTACGAGCAGTACTTC.

CDR3 DNA sequence: TGTGCCAGCAGTTTCTACGATACGCAGTATTTT. Translated, it gives CASSFYDTQYF. The chain uses TRBV6-5 and TRBJ2-3; D not certain. Trimming cost V 4 bases and J 6 bases, with 5 bases left between them. The CDR3 loop spans 11 amino acids. Germline assignment: CDR1 MNHEY and CDR2 SVGAGI.

The chain employs TRBV7-2 and TRBJ2-1; 11 bases map to TRBD2. Per germline, CDR1 SGHTA and CDR2 FQGNSA. V shed 1 base and J 10 bases; nucleotides not matched to a gene: 6. The CDR3 has 15 amino acids. CDR3 DNA: TGTGCCAGCAGCTTAGAGGCTAGCGGGGGGAGGGAGCAGTTCTTC. It encodes CASSLEASGGREQFF.

This clone has a single count. The rearrangement links TRBV4-1 to TRBJ1-6; D is perhaps TRBD1 (5 bases). Germline CDR1 and CDR2: MGHRA and YSYEKL. Trimming cost V 0 bases and J 8 bases, with 8 bases left between them. The CDR3 is 14 amino acids. CDR3 protein: CASSQDWGDSPLHF. Here the CDR3 DNA reads TGCGCCAGCAGCCAAGATTGGGGGGATTCACCCCTCCACTTT.

The chain combines TRBV5-5 with TRBJ1-1, with unresolved D. The CDR3 is made up of 13 amino acids. Germline-derived CDR1 and CDR2 are SGHKS and YYEKEE (reference sequence). V was clipped by 4 bases and J by 4 bases, with 11 bases between them. CDR3 residues: CASSLNPLTEAFF. CDR3 DNA sequence: TGTGCCAGCAGCCTCAACCCTCTCACTGAAGCTTTCTTT. The whole variable domain, filled in from reference TRBV5-5 and TRBJ1-1, reads DAGVTQSPTHLIKTRGQQVTLRCSPISGHKSVSWYQQVLGQGPQFIFQYYEKEERGRGNFPDRFSARQFPNYSSELNVNALLLGDSALYLCASSLNPLTEAFFGQGTRLTVV.

This sequence joins TRBV7-6 and TRBJ1-1; 7 nucleotides align to TRBD1. J was trimmed by 7 bases and V by 5 bases; bases with no gene match: 10. The CDR3 runs 14 residues. The germline V gene encodes CDR1 SGHVS and CDR2 FNYEAQ. CDR3 DNA: TGTGCCAGCAGCCCTAGGGACCGGGACAGTGAAGCTTTCTTT. Encoded protein: CASSPRDRDSEAFF.

The chain has TRBV15 and TRBJ2-4, with 10 bases fitting TRBD1. This CDR3 is built from 15 residues. In germline, CDR1 is LNHNV, CDR2 YYDKDF (reference sequence). V dropped 3 bases and J dropped 6; count of bases not matched to a gene: 5. The CDR3 reads CATSSDRDRGNIQYF. CDR3 bases: TGTGCCACCAGCAGCGACCGGGACAGGGGAAACATTCAGTACTTC. The full variable domain, completed using reference TRBV15 and TRBJ2-4, is DAMVIQNPRYQVTQFGKPVTLSCSQTLNHNVMYWYQQKSSQAPKLLFHYYDKDFNNEADTPDNFQSRRPNTSFCFLDIRSPGLGDTAMYLCATSSDRDRGNIQYFGAGTRLSVL.

This clone appeared a single time. V is TRBV7-3 and J is TRBJ2-1; the match to TRBD2 covers 14 bases. CDR1 is SGHTA and CDR2 is FQGTGA in the germline V gene. The CDR3 is 14 residues long. Losses at the gene ends were 4 bases for V and 14 bases for J; bases not matched to a gene: 7. This CDR3 is CASSSRLAGGKKFF. CDR3 DNA sequence: TGTGCCAGCAGCTCAAGACTAGCGGGGGGGAAGAAGTTCTTC.

Here the CDR3 DNA reads TGTGCCAGCATGGGGAACAGGGGGCCAGGAGAAAAACTGTTTTTT. Its protein product is CASMGNRGPGEKLFF. The rearrangement uses TRBV2 and TRBJ1-4, with 9 bases that match TRBD1. CDR1 and CDR2 from the germline V gene are SNHLY and FYNNEI. The CDR3 sequence is 15 residues long. After removal of 7 bases from V and 8 bases from J, the junction contained 11 bases not matched to a gene.

This rearrangement joins TRBV6-6 to TRBJ2-7; no clear D gene. Germline CDR1 is MNHNY and CDR2 is SVGAGI (reference sequence). V lost 5 bases to trimming and J lost 0 bases, with 14 bases between them. The CDR3 consists of 15 residues. In DNA, the CDR3 is TGTGCCAGCAGTCTTACGGGCTCTAGCTCCTACGAGCAGTACTTC. Translation gives CASSLTGSSSYEQYF.

The chain carries TRBV5-8 and TRBJ1-2, with D unresolved. Germline CDR1 reads SGHTS; CDR2 reads YDEGEE. The germline V and J ends were trimmed by 4 bases and 4 bases, with 17 bases remaining between them. The CDR3 loop spans 15 amino acids. This chain's CDR3 is CASSRLDSTLYGYTF. The CDR3 DNA reads TGTGCCAGCAGCCGTCTGGACTCGACTCTCTATGGCTACACCTTC.

This sequence joins TRBV7-9 and TRBJ1-1; perhaps TRBD1 as D (5 bases). This CDR3 comprises 13 residues. Germline CDR1 SEHNR, CDR2 FQNEAQ (reference sequence). V was pared by 4 bases and J by 1 base, with 7 bases between. In nucleotides, the CDR3 is TGTGCCAGCAGCTCTCAGGGGAACACTGAAGCTTTCTTT. Amino acids: CASSSQGNTEAFF.

CDR3 loop: CASSFRIGGAVTQYF. CDR3 coding DNA: TGTGCCAGCAGCTTTAGGATCGGGGGGGCCGTGACCCAGTACTTC. The chain employs TRBV7-8 and TRBJ2-5, with 8 nucleotides matching TRBD2. The germline V gene encodes CDR1 SGHVS and CDR2 FQNEAQ. The CDR3 contains 15 residues. J lost 7 bases, V lost 3 bases, and 10 bases had no gene match.

The chain joins TRBV6-6 to TRBJ2-1; weak D call: TRBD1 (6 bases). Trimming stripped 7 bases from V and 9 bases from J, with 13 bases between. The CDR3 has 12 residues. CDR1 is MNHNY, CDR2 SVGAGI, per germline (reference sequence). Written as DNA, the CDR3 is TGTGCCAGCATGGTGTTGGGGGCTGAGCAGTTCTTC. It codes for CASMVLGAEQFF.

The chain joins TRBV9 to TRBJ1-6; TRBD1 matches 7 bases. With 0 bases clipped from V and 9 bases from J, the junction kept 6 bases outside the gene matches. The V gene's germline CDR1 is SGDLS and CDR2 YYNGEE. The CDR3 sequence is 15 residues long. CDR3 residues: CASSVGSGGVSPLHF. The CDR3 nucleotides read TGTGCCAGCAGCGTAGGCTCAGGGGGGGTTTCACCCCTCCACTTT.

The J gene is TRBJ1-5, the V gene TRBV30; D gene uncertain. Germline CDR1 GTSNPN, CDR2 SVGIG (reference sequence). V was clipped by 3 bases and J by 4 bases, with 10 bases between them. This CDR3 spans 13 amino acids. CDR3 sequence (DNA): TGTGCCTGGAGGGCAGGAGATAATCAGCCCCAGCATTTT. This codes for CAWRAGDNQPQHF. The full variable domain, with the rest looked up from reference TRBV30 and TRBJ1-5, is SQTIHQWPATLVQPVGSPLSLECTVEGTSNPNLYWYRQAAGRGLQLLFYSVGIGQISSEVPQNLSASRPQDRQFILSSKKLLLSDSGFYLCAWRAGDNQPQHFGDGTRLSIL.

The genes are TRBV30 and TRBJ1-5; TRBD1 matches 9 bases. Per germline, CDR1 GTSNPN and CDR2 SVGIG (reference sequence). The CDR3 is 14 amino acids. The V gene end was trimmed by 3 bases and the J gene end by 4 bases; junction bases not matched to a gene: 4. The CDR3 coding sequence is TGTGCCTGGAGCCTAGGACAGGGGAATCAGCCCCAGCATTTT. It specifies CAWSLGQGNQPQHF. The entire variable domain, with the rest obtained from reference TRBV30 and TRBJ1-5, is as follows: SQTIHQWPATLVQPVGSPLSLECTVEGTSNPNLYWYRQAAGRGLQLLFYSVGIGQISSEVPQNLSASRPQDRQFILSSKKLLLSDSGFYLCAWSLGQGNQPQHFGDGTRLSIL.

The gene calls are TRBV2 and TRBJ2-7, with D tentatively TRBD2 (6 bases). Germline V gene data show CDR1 as SNHLY and CDR2 as FYNNEI. V dropped 6 bases and J dropped 7 bases, with 22 bases sitting between them. The CDR3 totals 15 residues. The CDR3 DNA sequence: TGTGCCAGCAGCGCCGGACTATCCACCGCGGGGGAGCAGTACTTC. It yields the protein CASSAGLSTAGEQYF.